This TCR beta chain was obtained from a study of blood T cell repertoires in COVID-19. Germline V gene data show CDR1 as GTSNPN and CDR2 as SVGIG (reference sequence). The length of the CDR3 is 13 residues. With 7 bases removed from V and 7 bases from J, the gap between germline ends came to 16 bases. The protocol was immunoSEQ multiplex PCR, while the TCRdb copy is restricted to in-frame clones and leaves out a portion. The repertoire holds around 250,000 clones, with approximately 89% as singletons. The source of this sequence is a man aged 35-49 years with active or convalescent COVID-19. The material sequenced was peripheral blood. This chain links TRBV30 with TRBJ1-4; weak D call: TRBD1 (6 bases). CDR3 protein: CASNRVVGEKLFF. The CDR3 nucleotides read TGTGCCTCGAACAGGGTTGTTGGTGAAAAACTGTTTTTT.